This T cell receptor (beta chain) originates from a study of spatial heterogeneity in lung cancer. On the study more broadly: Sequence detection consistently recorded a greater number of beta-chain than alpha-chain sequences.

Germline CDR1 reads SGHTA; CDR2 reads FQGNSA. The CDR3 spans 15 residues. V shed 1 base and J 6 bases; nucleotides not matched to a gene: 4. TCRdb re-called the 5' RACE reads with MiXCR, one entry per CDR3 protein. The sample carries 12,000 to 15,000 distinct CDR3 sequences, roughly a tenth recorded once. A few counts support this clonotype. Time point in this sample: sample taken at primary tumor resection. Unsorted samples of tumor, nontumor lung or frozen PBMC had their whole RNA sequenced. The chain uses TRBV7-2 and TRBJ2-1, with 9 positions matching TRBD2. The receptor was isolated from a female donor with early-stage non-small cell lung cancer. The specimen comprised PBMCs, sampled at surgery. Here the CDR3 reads CASSLDGGGGNEQFF. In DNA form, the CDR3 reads TGTGCCAGCAGCTTAGATGGCGGGGGGGGCAATGAGCAGTTCTTC.